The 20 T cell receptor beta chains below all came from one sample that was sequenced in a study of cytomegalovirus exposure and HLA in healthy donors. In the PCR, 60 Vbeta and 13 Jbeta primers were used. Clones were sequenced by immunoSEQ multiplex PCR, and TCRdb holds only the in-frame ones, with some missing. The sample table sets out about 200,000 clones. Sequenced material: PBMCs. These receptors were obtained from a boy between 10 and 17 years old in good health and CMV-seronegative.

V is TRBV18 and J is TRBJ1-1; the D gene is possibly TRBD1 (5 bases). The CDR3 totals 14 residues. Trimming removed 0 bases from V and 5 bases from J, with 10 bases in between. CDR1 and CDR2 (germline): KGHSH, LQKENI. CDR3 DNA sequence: TGTGCCAGCTCACCACCGAGGGGAGGAACTGAAGCTTTCTTT. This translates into CASSPPRGGTEAFF.

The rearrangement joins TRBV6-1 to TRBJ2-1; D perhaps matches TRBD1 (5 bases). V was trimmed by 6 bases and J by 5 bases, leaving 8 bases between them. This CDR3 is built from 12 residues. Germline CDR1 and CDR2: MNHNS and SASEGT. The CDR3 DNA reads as TGTGCCAGCAGCAAACAGGACAATGAGCAGTTCTTC. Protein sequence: CASSKQDNEQFF.

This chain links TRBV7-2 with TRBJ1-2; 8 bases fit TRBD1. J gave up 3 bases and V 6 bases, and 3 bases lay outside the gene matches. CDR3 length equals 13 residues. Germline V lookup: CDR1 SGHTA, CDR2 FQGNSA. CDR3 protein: CASSTGQDYGYTF. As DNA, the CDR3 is TGTGCCAGCAGTACGGGACAGGACTATGGCTACACCTTC.

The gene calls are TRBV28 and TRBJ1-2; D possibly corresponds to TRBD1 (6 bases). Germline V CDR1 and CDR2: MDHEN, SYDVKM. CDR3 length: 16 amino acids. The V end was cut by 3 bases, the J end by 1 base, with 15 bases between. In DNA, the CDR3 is TGTGCCAGCAGTTTCGGGAGGACAGTTGATAACTATGGCTACACCTTC. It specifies CASSFGRTVDNYGYTF.

CDR3 region: CASSMPDRGSYEQYF. CDR3 DNA: TGTGCCAGCAGCATGCCCGACAGGGGCTCGTACGAGCAGTACTTC. This chain connects TRBV9 to TRBJ2-7; 8 bases are shared with TRBD1. Germline loops: CDR1 SGDLS, CDR2 YYNGEE. The ends lost 4 bases at V and 4 bases at J; junction bases unmatched: 10. The CDR3 has 15 amino acids. The full variable domain, in which reference TRBV9 and TRBJ2-7 provide the parts outside the CDR3, is DSGVTQTPKHLITATGQRVTLRCSPRSGDLSVYWYQQSLDQGLQFLIQYYNGEERAKGNILERFSAQQFPDLHSELNLSSLELGDSALYFCASSMPDRGSYEQYFGPGTRLTVT.

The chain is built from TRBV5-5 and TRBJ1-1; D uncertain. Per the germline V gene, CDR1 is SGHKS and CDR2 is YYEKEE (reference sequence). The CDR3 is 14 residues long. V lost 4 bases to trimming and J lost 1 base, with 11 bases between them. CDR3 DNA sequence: TGTGCCAGCAGCGAGCTTAGGAGGAACACTGAAGCTTTCTTT. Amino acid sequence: CASSELRRNTEAFF. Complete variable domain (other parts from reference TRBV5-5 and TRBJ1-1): DAGVTQSPTHLIKTRGQQVTLRCSPISGHKSVSWYQQVLGQGPQFIFQYYEKEERGRGNFPDRFSARQFPNYSSELNVNALLLGDSALYLCASSELRRNTEAFFGQGTRLTVV.

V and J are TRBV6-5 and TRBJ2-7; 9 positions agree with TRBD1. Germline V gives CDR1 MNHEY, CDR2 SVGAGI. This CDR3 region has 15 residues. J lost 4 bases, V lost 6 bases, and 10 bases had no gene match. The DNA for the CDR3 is TGTGCCAGCAGCCAGACCGGGACAGGGACTTACGAGCAGTACTTC. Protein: CASSQTGTGTYEQYF.

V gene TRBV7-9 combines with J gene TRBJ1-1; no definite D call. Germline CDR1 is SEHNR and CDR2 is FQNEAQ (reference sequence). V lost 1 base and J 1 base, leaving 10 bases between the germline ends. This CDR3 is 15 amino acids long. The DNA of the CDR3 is TGTGCCAGCAGCTTAGACAGAGTGGGGAACACTGAAGCTTTCTTT. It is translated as CASSLDRVGNTEAFF.

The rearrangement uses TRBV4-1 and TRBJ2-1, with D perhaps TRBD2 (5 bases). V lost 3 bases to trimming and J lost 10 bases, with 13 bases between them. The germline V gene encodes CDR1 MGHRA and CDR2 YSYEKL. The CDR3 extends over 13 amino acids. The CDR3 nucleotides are TGCGCCAGCAGCCATACCCCGGGGAAAGAGCAGTTCTTC. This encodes CASSHTPGKEQFF.

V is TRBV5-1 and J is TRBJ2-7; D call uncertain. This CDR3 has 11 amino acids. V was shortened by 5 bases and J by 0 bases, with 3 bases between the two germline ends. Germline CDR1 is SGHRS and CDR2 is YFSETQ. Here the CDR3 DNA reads TGCGCCAGCAGTCACTCCTACGAGCAGTACTTC. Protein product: CASSHSYEQYF.

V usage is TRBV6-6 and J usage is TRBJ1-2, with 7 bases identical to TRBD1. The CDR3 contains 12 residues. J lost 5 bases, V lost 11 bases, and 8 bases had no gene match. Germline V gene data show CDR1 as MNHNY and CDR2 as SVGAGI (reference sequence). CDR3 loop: CAGGQDRYGYTF. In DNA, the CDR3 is TGTGCCGGTGGACAGGACCGATATGGCTACACCTTC.

The CDR3 sequence: CASSVIGQSATKNIQYF. In DNA form, the CDR3 reads TGTGCCAGTAGTGTCATCGGACAGAGTGCGACCAAAAACATTCAGTACTTC. The chain joins TRBV19 to TRBJ2-4, with a weak D call TRBD1 (6 bases). Trimming shortened V by 5 bases and J by 2 bases, and 19 bases separated the two germline ends. The CDR3 spans 17 residues. Germline assignment: CDR1 LNHDA and CDR2 SQIVND (reference sequence).

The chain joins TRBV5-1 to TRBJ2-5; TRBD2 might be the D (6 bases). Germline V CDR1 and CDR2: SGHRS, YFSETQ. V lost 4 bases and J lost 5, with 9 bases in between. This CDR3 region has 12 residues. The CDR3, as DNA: TGCGCCAGCAGCCCGGGAGAGGAGACCCAGTACTTC. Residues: CASSPGEETQYF.

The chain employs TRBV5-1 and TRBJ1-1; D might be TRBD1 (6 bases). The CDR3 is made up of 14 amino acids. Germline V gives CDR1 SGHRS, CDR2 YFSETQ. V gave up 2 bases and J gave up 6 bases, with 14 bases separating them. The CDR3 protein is CASSFEQGISEAFF. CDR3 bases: TGCGCCAGCAGCTTTGAACAGGGAATTTCTGAAGCTTTCTTT.

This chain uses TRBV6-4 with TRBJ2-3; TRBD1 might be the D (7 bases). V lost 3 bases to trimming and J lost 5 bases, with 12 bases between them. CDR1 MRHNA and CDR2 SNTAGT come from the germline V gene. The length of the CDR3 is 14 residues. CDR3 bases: TGTGCCAGCAGTGAGGAGGGGGCCGGAGATACGCAGTATTTT. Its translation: CASSEEGAGDTQYF.

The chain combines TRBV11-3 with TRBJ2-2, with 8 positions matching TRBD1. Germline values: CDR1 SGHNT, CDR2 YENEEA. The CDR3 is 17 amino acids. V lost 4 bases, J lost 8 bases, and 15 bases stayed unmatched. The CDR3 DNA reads TGTGCCAGCAGCTCAACAGGTTTCAGGGGGCCAACGGGGGAGCTGTTTTTT. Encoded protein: CASSSTGFRGPTGELFF.

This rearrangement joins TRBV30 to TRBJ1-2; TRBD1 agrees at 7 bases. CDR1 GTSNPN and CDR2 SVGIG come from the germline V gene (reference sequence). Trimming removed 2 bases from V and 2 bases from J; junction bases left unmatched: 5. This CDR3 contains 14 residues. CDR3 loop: CAWSSQTGNYGYTF. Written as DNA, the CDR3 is TGTGCCTGGAGTTCGCAGACAGGGAACTATGGCTACACCTTC.

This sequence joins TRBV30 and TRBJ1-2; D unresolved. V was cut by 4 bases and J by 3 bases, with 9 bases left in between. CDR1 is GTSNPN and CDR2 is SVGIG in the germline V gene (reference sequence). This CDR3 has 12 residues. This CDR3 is CAWTASDYGYTF. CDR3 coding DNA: TGTGCCTGGACGGCCAGCGACTATGGCTACACCTTC.

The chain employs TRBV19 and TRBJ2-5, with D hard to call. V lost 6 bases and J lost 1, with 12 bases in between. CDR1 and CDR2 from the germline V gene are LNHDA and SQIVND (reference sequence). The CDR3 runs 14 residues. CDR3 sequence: CASSPKTVQETQYF. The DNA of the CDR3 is TGTGCCAGTAGCCCTAAGACTGTCCAAGAGACCCAGTACTTC.

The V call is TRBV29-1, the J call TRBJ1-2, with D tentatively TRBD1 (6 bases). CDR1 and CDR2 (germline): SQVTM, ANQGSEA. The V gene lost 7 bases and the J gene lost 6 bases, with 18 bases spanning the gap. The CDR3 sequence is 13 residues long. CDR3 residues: CSARPRGTNGYTF. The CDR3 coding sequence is TGCAGCGCGCGGCCCAGGGGTACGAATGGCTACACCTTC.